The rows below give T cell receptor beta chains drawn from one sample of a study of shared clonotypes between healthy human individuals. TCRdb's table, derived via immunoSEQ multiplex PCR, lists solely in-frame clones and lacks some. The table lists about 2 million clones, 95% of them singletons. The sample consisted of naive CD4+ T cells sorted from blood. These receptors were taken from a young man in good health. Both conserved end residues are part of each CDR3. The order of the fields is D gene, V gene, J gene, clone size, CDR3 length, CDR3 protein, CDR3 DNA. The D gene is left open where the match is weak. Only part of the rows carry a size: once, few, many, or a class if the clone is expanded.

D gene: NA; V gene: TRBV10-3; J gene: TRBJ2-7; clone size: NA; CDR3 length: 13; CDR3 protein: CAITPGLAYEQYF; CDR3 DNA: TGTGCCATCACTCCGGGACTTGCCTACGAGCAGTACTTC
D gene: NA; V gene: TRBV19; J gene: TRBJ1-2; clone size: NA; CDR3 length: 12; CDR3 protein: CASSITGRGYTF; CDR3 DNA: TGTGCCAGTAGTATCACAGGCCGGGGCTACACCTTC
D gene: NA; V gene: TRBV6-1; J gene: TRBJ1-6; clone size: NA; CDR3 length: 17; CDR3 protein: CASSEAPGPRYNSPLHF; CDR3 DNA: TGTGCCAGCAGTGAGGCCCCGGGACCGCGATATAATTCACCCCTCCACTTT
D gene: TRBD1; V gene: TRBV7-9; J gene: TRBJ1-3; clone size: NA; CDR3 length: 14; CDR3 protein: CASSPTGAGNTIYF; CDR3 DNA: TGTGCCAGCAGTCCCACAGGGGCTGGAAACACCATATATTTT
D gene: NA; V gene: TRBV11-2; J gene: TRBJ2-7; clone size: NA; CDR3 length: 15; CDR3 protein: CASSFMGTGAYEQYF; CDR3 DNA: TGTGCCAGCAGCTTCATGGGAACTGGGGCCTACGAGCAGTACTTC
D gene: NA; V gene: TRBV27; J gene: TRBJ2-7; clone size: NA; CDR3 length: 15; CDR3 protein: CASSLKQGPPYEQYF; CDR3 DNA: TGTGCCAGCAGTTTAAAGCAGGGGCCTCCCTACGAGCAGTACTTC
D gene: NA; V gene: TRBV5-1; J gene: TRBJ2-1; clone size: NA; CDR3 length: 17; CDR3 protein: CASSSTPGRSSYNEQFF; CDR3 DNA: TGCGCCAGCAGCTCAACCCCCGGGCGATCCTCCTACAATGAGCAGTTCTTC
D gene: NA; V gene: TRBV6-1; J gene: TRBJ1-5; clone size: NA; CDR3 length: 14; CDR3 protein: CASSEGSGNQPQHF; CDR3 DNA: TGTGCCAGCAGTGAGGGAAGCGGCAATCAGCCCCAGCATTTT
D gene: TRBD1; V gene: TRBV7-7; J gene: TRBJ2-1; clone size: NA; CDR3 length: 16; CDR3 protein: CASSLGVGRGPNEQFF; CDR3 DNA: TGTGCTAGCAGCTTAGGGGTGGGCAGGGGGCCAAATGAGCAGTTCTTC
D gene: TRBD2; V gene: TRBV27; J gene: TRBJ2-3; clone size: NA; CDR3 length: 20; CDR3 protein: CASSPRLGLAGERGTDTQYF; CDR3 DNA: TGTGCCAGCAGTCCTCGCCTGGGACTAGCGGGAGAGCGGGGCACAGATACGCAGTATTTT
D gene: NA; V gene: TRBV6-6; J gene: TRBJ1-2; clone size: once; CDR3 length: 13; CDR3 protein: CASSPGRNYGYTF; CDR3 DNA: TGTGCCAGCAGTCCGGGACGGAACTATGGCTACACCTTC
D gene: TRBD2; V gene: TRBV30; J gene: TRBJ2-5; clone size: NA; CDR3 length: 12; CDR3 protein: CAWSGGGVTQYF; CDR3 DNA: TGTGCCTGGAGTGGTGGGGGGGTGACCCAGTACTTC
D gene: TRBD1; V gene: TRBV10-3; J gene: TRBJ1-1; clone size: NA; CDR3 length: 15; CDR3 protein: CAISEGLGGGYEAFF; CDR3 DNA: TGTGCCATCAGTGAGGGTCTTGGAGGGGGCTATGAAGCTTTCTTT
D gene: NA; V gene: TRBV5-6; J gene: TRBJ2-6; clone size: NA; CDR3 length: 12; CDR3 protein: CASSQTGRVLTF; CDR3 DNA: TGTGCCAGCAGCCAAACCGGCAGGGTCCTGACTTTC
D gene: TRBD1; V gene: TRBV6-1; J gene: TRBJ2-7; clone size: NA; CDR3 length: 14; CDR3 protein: CASSRQGSSYEQYF; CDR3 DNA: TGTGCCAGCAGTAGACAGGGTTCGTCCTACGAGCAGTACTTC
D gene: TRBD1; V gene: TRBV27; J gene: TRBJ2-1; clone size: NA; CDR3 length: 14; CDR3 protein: CASRSTGPWNEQFF; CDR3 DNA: TGTGCCAGCAGATCGACAGGGCCTTGGAATGAGCAGTTCTTC
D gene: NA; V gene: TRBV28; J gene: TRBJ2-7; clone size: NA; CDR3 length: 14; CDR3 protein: CASSSRGGGNEQYF; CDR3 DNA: TGTGCCAGCAGTTCTAGGGGGGGCGGAAACGAGCAGTACTTC
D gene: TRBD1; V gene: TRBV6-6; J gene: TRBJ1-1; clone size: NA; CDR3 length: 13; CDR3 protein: CASSYSQAGGAFF; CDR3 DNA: TGTGCCAGCAGTTACTCCCAGGCAGGGGGGGCCTTCTTT
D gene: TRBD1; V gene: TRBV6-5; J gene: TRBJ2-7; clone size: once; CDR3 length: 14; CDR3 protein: CASSYSTGLYEQYF; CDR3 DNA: TGTGCCAGCAGTTACTCGACAGGGCTCTACGAGCAGTACTTC
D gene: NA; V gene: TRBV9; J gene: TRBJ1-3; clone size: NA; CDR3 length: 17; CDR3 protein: CASSVVAQGLSGNTIYF; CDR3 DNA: TGTGCCAGCAGCGTAGTGGCGCAGGGCCTCTCTGGAAACACCATATATTTT
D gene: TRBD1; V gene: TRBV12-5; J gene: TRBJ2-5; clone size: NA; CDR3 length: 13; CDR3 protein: CASGQGYLETQYF; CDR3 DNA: TGTGCTAGTGGACAGGGGTACCTAGAGACCCAGTACTTC
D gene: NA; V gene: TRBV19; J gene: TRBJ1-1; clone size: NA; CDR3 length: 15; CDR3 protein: CASSGRDLGQGEAFF; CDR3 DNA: TGTGCCAGTAGTGGCCGGGACCTCGGGCAGGGTGAAGCTTTCTTT
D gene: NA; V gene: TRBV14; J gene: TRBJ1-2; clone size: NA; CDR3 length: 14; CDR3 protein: CASSPGLPDYGYTF; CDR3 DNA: TGTGCCAGCAGCCCGGGACTCCCCGACTATGGCTACACCTTC
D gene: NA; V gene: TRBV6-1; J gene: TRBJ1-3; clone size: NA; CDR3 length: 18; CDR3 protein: CASSEVSGRRLSGNTIYF; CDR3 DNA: TGTGCCAGCAGTGAAGTGTCGGGCAGAAGGCTATCTGGAAACACCATATATTTT
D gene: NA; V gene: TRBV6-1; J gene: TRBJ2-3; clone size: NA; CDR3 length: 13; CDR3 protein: CASSEVGTDTQYF; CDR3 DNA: TGTGCCAGCAGTGAAGTAGGCACAGATACGCAGTATTTT
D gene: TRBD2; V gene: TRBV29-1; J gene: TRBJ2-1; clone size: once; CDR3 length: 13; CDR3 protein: CSVLSGSYNEQFF; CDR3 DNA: TGCAGCGTTTTAAGCGGGAGCTACAATGAGCAGTTCTTC